This T cell receptor (beta chain) was identified in a study of spatial heterogeneity in lung cancer. General observations from the study: Mutation counts in tumors were tracked by counts of expanded intratumoral alpha and beta TCRs.

Time point: sample taken at primary tumor resection. TCRdb used MiXCR to reprocess the 5' RACE reads, holding one entry per CDR3 protein. The profile shows approximately 12,000 distinct CDR3 sequences, around 10% of them singletons. Unmatched junction bases numbered 3, after V lost 0 bases and J lost 4 bases. This CDR3 has 15 amino acids. CDR1 and CDR2 (germline): LGHNA, YSLEER. Regarding this clonotype: Its antigen is not identified.

The chain carries TRBV4-3 and TRBJ2-7; 10 bases are a match to TRBD1. The sequencing here drew on lung tumor tissue, taken at surgery. The origin of this receptor is a female donor with early-stage non-small cell lung cancer. This CDR3 is CASSQETGGVYEQYF. In DNA, the CDR3 is TGCGCCAGCAGCCAAGAGACAGGGGGCGTTTACGAGCAGTACTTC.